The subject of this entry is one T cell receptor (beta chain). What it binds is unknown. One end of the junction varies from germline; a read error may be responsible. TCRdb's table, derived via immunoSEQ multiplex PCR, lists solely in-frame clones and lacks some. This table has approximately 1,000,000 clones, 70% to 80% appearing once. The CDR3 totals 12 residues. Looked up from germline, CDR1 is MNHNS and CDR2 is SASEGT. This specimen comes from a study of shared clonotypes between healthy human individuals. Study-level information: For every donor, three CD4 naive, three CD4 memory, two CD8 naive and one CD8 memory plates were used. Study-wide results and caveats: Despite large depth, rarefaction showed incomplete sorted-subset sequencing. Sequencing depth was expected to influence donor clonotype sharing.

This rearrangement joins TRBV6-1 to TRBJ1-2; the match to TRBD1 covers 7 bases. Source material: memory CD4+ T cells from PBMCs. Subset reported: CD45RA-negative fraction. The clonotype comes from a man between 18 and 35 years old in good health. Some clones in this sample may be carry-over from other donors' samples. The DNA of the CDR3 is TGTGCCAGCAGTGGCAGAAACAGGGGTGCTGACTTC. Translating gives CASSGRNRGADF.